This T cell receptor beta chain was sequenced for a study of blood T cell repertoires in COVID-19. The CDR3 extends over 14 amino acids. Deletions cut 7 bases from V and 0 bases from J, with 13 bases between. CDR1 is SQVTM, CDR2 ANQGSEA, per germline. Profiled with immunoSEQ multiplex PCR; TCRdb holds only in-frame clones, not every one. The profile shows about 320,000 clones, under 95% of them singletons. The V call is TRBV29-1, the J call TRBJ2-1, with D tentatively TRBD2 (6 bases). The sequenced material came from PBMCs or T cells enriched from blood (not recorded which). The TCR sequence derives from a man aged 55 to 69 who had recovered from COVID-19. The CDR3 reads CSGVGGPSYNEQFF. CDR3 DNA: TGCAGCGGGGTGGGAGGTCCCTCCTACAATGAGCAGTTCTTC.